These T cell receptor beta chains were read from a single sample in a study of blood T cell repertoires in COVID-19. Libraries were prepared by immunoSEQ multiplex PCR; TCRdb keeps only in-frame clonotypes and omits some of them. The data contain a few hundred thousand clones, approximately 93% of them seen just once; the ten biggest clones take up over 0.7%. The sequenced material came from PBMCs or T cells enriched from blood (not recorded which). The receptors originated from a woman in her forties who had been exposed to COVID-19. CDR3s include the opening cysteine and the closing phenylalanine or tryptophan. The D gene is left open where the match is weak. Clone size is given for some rows only: seen once, a few or many times, or a class if the clone is expanded.

v_call	clone_size	j_call	d_call	cdr3_nt	cdr3_aa
TRBV24-1	-	TRBJ1-2	-	TGTGCCACCAGTGATTTAGCGGGCAGAGGCTACACCTTC	CATSDLAGRGYTF
TRBV27	-	TRBJ2-1	-	TGTGCCAGTATTGACAGTTACAATGAGCAGTTCTTC	CASIDSYNEQFF
TRBV9	-	TRBJ1-4	TRBD1	TGTGCCAGCAGCCCAGAGGGACAGGCGACAACTAATGAAAAACTGTTTTTT	CASSPEGQATTNEKLFF
TRBV19	-	TRBJ1-1	TRBD1	TGTGCCAGTAGTCAGGGGGTGGTCACTGAAGCTTTCTTT	CASSQGVVTEAFF
TRBV18	-	TRBJ1-5	-	TGTGCCAGCTCACAGGGAGGCAATCAGCCCCAGCATTTT	CASSQGGNQPQHF
TRBV7-3	-	TRBJ2-2	TRBD2	TGTGCCAGCAGTCCGAGCGGGAGGGCCTTGACCGGGGAGCTGTTTTTT	CASSPSGRALTGELFF
TRBV10-1	once	TRBJ1-2	-	TGCGCCAGCAGTGACGGGGTCGGAGCTAACTATGGCTACACCTTC	CASSDGVGANYGYTF
TRBV21-1	-	TRBJ1-1	-	TGTGCCAGCAGCAGGGACAGGGTCACTGAAGCTTTCTTT	CASSRDRVTEAFF
TRBV5-8	-	TRBJ1-4	-	TGTGCCAGCAGCTTCTTCACAGGGTCAACTAATGAAAAACTGTTTTTT	CASSFFTGSTNEKLFF
TRBV28	-	TRBJ2-2	-	TGTGCCAGCAGTTTCATGGGACAGAACACCGGGGAGCTGTTTTTT	CASSFMGQNTGELFF
TRBV7-9	-	TRBJ1-3	TRBD1	TGTGCCAGCAGCTCCCGACAGGGAGCAGGAAACACCATATATTTT	CASSSRQGAGNTIYF
TRBV5-1	-	TRBJ2-2	-	TGCGCCAGCAGCTTGTCGAGCACCGGGGAGCTGTTTTTT	CASSLSSTGELFF
TRBV30	-	TRBJ1-5	-	TGTGCCTGGAGTCCCGGTACAGGGAGCAATCAGCCCCAGCATTTT	CAWSPGTGSNQPQHF
TRBV6-5	-	TRBJ1-5	-	TGTGCCAGCAGTTACTCCGGGACACTCGGTCAGCCCCAGCATTTT	CASSYSGTLGQPQHF
TRBV18	-	TRBJ2-2	TRBD1	TGTGCCAGCTCGCGGACAGGGGGAAACACCGGGGAGCTGTTTTTT	CASSRTGGNTGELFF
TRBV10-3	-	TRBJ1-3	TRBD1	TGTGCCACCCAGACAGGGGCATCAATCCGCTCTGGAAACACCATATATTTT	CATQTGASIRSGNTIYF
TRBV24-1	-	TRBJ2-1	TRBD2	TGTGCCACCAGTGATCCATCGGGCGGGAGCTCCTACAATGAGCAGTTCTTC	CATSDPSGGSSYNEQFF
TRBV11-3	-	TRBJ2-1	TRBD1	TGTGCCAGCAGTTCCACAGGGGACCCCTACAATGAGCAGTTCTTC	CASSSTGDPYNEQFF
TRBV7-9	-	TRBJ2-5	TRBD2	TGTGCCAGCAGCTTCGACGCGGGGGGGCCGAGAGAGACCCAGTACTTC	CASSFDAGGPRETQYF
TRBV7-9	-	TRBJ1-4	-	TGTGCCAGCAGCTTATCCGAGGGTTCGGGAAAACTGTTTTTT	CASSLSEGSGKLFF